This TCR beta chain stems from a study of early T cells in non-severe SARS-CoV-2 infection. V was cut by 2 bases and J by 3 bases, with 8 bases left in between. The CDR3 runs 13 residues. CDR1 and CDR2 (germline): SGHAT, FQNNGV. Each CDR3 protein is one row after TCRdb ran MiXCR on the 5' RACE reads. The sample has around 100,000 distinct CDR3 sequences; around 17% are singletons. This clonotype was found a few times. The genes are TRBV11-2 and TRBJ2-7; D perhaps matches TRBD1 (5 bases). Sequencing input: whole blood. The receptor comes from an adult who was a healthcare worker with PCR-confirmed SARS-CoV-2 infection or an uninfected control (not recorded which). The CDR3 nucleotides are TGTGCCAGCAGCTTAACAGGAATCTACGAGCAGTACTTC. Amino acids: CASSLTGIYEQYF.